One T cell receptor beta chain is described in this entry. The data were obtained in a study of shared T cell receptors in the human thymus. The length of the CDR3 is 16 residues. V gave up 5 bases and J gave up 6 bases; unmatched junction bases: 4. Germline assignment: CDR1 SGHTA and CDR2 FQGNSA. Here immunoSEQ multiplex PCR was the method, and the copy in TCRdb shows in-frame clones only, minus some. Of about 380,000 clones listed, around 93% are singletons. Sequencing was done on a sample of thymocytes. The receptor was derived from a human donor. J is TRBJ2-2 and V is TRBV7-2, with 15 nucleotides matching TRBD2. The DNA for the CDR3 is TGTGCCAGCAGCCGGACTAGCGGGAGGGTCGCCGGGGAGCTGTTTTTT. Protein: CASSRTSGRVAGELFF. Full variable domain (outside the CDR3, taken from reference TRBV7-2 and TRBJ2-2): GAGVSQSPSNKVTEKGKDVELRCDPISGHTALYWYRQSLGQGLEFLIYFQGNSAPDKSGLPSDRFSAERTGGSVSTLTIQRTQQEDSAVYLCASSRTSGRVAGELFFGEGSRLTVL.